This TCR beta chain was sequenced in a study of blood T cells in healthy people across ages. Germline CDR1 is DFQATT and CDR2 is SNEGSKA (reference sequence). The CDR3 loop spans 13 amino acids. Through a sample-barcoded 5' primer and a J-beta primer mix, a second PCR was run for roughly 6 to 12 cycles. Researchers report that a template-switch adaptor with 12 random nucleotides tagged each cDNA molecule. TCRdb independently ran MiXCR on the 5' RACE reads; one entry per CDR3 protein. The sample holds hundreds of thousands of distinct CDR3 sequences, about half seen once. Turning to this clonotype: The antigen remains unidentified.

Study-wide results and caveats: It was the long-lived donors that had more naive CD4+ cells and higher diversity than aged donors. The authors considered diversity estimates from one million T cells to be underestimates. The recorded TCR beta diversity per million T cells decreased in a roughly linear manner with age.

The chain links TRBV20-1 to TRBJ2-5, with 8 bases matching TRBD1. The J call may be wrong; the DNA end is better matched by TRBJ2-7. The specimen sequenced was blood. The source is a woman in her sixties or seventies in good health. The CDR3 nucleotides are TGCAGTGCCCCGACAGGGGTCGGAGACGAGCAGTACTTC. Its protein is CSAPTGVGDEQYF.